The sequence of this T cell receptor (beta chain) was determined in a study of beta chain features in type 1 diabetes. CDR3 size: 15 residues. Trimming cost V 0 bases and J 2 bases, with 11 bases left between them. CDR1 and CDR2 (germline): SGHRS, YFSETQ. Sequenced material consisted of expressed TCRB transcripts (all of the isolated RNA was reverse transcribed). Sequencing was performed with immunoSEQ multiplex PCR; in TCRdb, only in-frame clones are kept and a portion is missing. Here the sample spans hundreds of thousands of clones, roughly 31% being singletons. The gene calls are TRBV5-1 and TRBJ2-5; the D gene is possibly TRBD1 (5 bases). This TCR derives from a man in his late teens or twenties in good health. The sample comprised naive CD4+ T cells from blood. The CDR3 DNA follows: TGCGCCAGCAGCTTGGAGACAGTGGATCAAGAGACCCAGTACTTC. As protein: CASSLETVDQETQYF. Using reference TRBV5-1 and TRBJ2-5 for the parts outside the CDR3, the full variable domain is KAGVTQTPRYLIKTRGQQVTLSCSPISGHRSVSWYQQTPGQGLQFLFEYFSETQRNKGNFPGRFSGRQFSNSRSEMNVSTLELGDSALYLCASSLETVDQETQYFGPGTRLLVL.